This is a list of T cell receptor beta chains from one sample in a study of CD8 T cells in Susac syndrome. TCRdb re-derived calls from the immunoSEQ multiplex PCR reads in MiXCR, one entry per CDR3 protein. The sample carries about 150,000 distinct CDR3 sequences, roughly 95% recorded once. The sample taken for sequencing was CD8+ T cells from PBMCs. The receptors derive from a human donor with multiple sclerosis. Both conserved end residues are part of each CDR3. A D gene is named only where the DNA matches it firmly. Not all rows give a size; the values are once, few, many and, for expanded clones, a class.

-	-	TRBJ2-1	TRBV15	TGTGCCACCAGCAGAGATCCCAAGGGGGGCCGGGTCTTC	CATSRDPKGGRVF
few	-	TRBJ2-3	TRBV19	TGTGCCAGTAGTGGCGAAGGGGATACGCAGTATTTT	CASSGEGDTQYF
-	-	TRBJ2-3	TRBV20-1	TGCAGTGCTACCCAGAGGGAGAGTGCCGGCCCAACAGATACGCAGTATTTT	CSATQRESAGPTDTQYF
-	-	TRBJ1-5	TRBV3-1	TGTGCCAGCAGCCAGTTCGGGCCGGAACACAATCAGCCCCAGCATTTT	CASSQFGPEHNQPQHF
-	-	TRBJ2-2	TRBV7-8	TGTGCCAGCAGCTCGTACGTGTCGAACACCGGGGAGCTGTTTTTT	CASSSYVSNTGELFF
-	TRBD2	TRBJ2-7	TRBV13	TGTGCCAGCAGCGTCGGGGGGGAGCAGTACTTC	CASSVGGEQYF
-	TRBD2	TRBJ2-3	TRBV2	TGTGCGTGGGGGACTAGCGGGAATACGCAGTATTTT	CAWGTSGNTQYF
few	-	TRBJ1-1	TRBV5-6	TGTGCCAGCAGCCCAGGTGGGGTGGAAGCTTTCTTT	CASSPGGVEAFF
-	-	TRBJ2-1	TRBV21-1	TGTGCCAGCGATGGAGGGTACGAGAATGAGCAGTTCTTC	CASDGGYENEQFF
-	-	TRBJ2-3	TRBV4-2	TGTGCCAGCAGCCAACTTGGACTCCGATCGTACACAGATACGCAGTATTTT	CASSQLGLRSYTDTQYF
once	-	TRBJ2-1	TRBV3-1	TGTGCCAGCAGCCATGCCGCGGGGCTAGTTTACAATGAGCAGTTCTTC	CASSHAAGLVYNEQFF
once	-	TRBJ2-7	TRBV12-3/TRBV12-4	TGTGCCAGCAGTCCAGGTGGGTCCCACGAGCAGTACTTC	CASSPGGSHEQYF
few	TRBD1	TRBJ2-7	TRBV12-3/TRBV12-4	TGTGCCAGCAGTGCCGGGACAGGGGGGTACGAGCAGTACTTC	CASSAGTGGYEQYF
-	TRBD1	TRBJ1-1	TRBV30	TGTGCCTGGAGTGTCGGGGACAGGGGAACTGAAGCTTTCTTT	CAWSVGDRGTEAFF
-	TRBD2	TRBJ2-1	TRBV9	TGTGCCAGCAGCGTTAGCGGGGTGAGCTCCTACAATGAGCAGTTCTTC	CASSVSGVSSYNEQFF
-	-	TRBJ2-5	TRBV28	TGTGCCAGCAGCCGAGGGGCTGAGACCCAGTACTTC	CASSRGAETQYF
-	TRBD2	TRBJ2-5	TRBV7-8	TGTGCCAGCAGCTCACATCTTTCTACCGGGACTAGTGCAGAGACCCAGTACTTC	CASSSHLSTGTSAETQYF
-	-	TRBJ1-1	TRBV6-5	TGTGCCAGCAGGCTGGATTCGGCTTTCTTT	CASRLDSAFF
-	TRBD1	TRBJ1-1	TRBV20-1	TGCAGTGCTAGGGACAGGATGAACACTGAAGCTTTCTTT	CSARDRMNTEAFF
-	-	TRBJ2-3	TRBV29-1	TGCAGCGTTAATTCCCTAGATTCAGCCACAGATACGCAGTATTTT	CSVNSLDSATDTQYF
-	-	TRBJ2-5	TRBV29-1	TGCAGCGTTGACGGTCCCGTTACGGAGACCCAGTACTTC	CSVDGPVTETQYF
-	-	TRBJ2-3	TRBV20-1	TGCAGTGCTAGGGTAGTTAGGTTCGAAGCAGATACGCAGTATTTT	CSARVVRFEADTQYF
-	-	TRBJ2-5	TRBV20-1	TGCAGTGCTAGACAGGCTGGACTAAACCAAGAGACCCAGTACTTC	CSARQAGLNQETQYF
-	-	TRBJ1-1	TRBV7-9	TGTGCCAGCAGCTTAGAAAGAGGTATTGAAGCTTTCTTT	CASSLERGIEAFF
-	-	TRBJ2-1	TRBV13	TGTGCCAGCAGCGTAGAAGGTGAGCAGTTCTTC	CASSVEGEQFF
-	-	TRBJ1-4	TRBV7-8	TGTGCCAGCAGCCGAAAAATTGGACAGCAGAATGAAAAACTGTTTTTT	CASSRKIGQQNEKLFF
-	-	TRBJ2-7	TRBV12-3/TRBV12-4	TGTGCCAGCAGTTATAACGGCGAGCAGTACTTC	CASSYNGEQYF
-	-	TRBJ2-6	TRBV30	TGTGCCTGGTCCCGAGCTGGGGCCAACGTCCTGACTTTC	CAWSRAGANVLTF
-	TRBD1	TRBJ1-6	TRBV30	TGTGCCTGGAGTGTAGGACAGGGAAATTCACCCCTCCACTTT	CAWSVGQGNSPLHF
-	-	TRBJ1-1	TRBV13	TGTGCCAGCAGCTTAGGGATTGGAGGGTCCGGCACTGAAGCTTTCTTT	CASSLGIGGSGTEAFF
-	-	TRBJ1-1	TRBV29-1	TGCAGCGTTGAATCCGGGAACACTGAAGCTTTCTTT	CSVESGNTEAFF
few	-	TRBJ2-3	TRBV29-1	TGCAGCGTTGAGAGGGATACGCAGTATTTT	CSVERDTQYF
-	-	TRBJ1-6	TRBV9	TGTGCCAGCAGCTCCAGAGGGTTGGATTCACCCCTCCACTTT	CASSSRGLDSPLHF
-	-	TRBJ2-5	TRBV11-2	TGTGCCAGCAGCCTCGAGCTTACAGCGCGGGGAGAGACCCAGTACTTC	CASSLELTARGETQYF
-	-	TRBJ1-3	TRBV25-1	TGTGCCAGCAGTCCCGGGACCTTATCTGGAAACACCATATATTTT	CASSPGTLSGNTIYF
once	-	TRBJ2-1	TRBV14	TGTGCCAGCAGCCTTTTCCCCTCCTTTGCGTCAGGTGAGCAGTTCTTC	CASSLFPSFASGEQFF
-	-	TRBJ2-1	TRBV9	TGTGCCAGCAGCGCGGGACCGGCAACCTACAATGAGCAGTTCTTC	CASSAGPATYNEQFF
once	-	TRBJ2-5	TRBV11-3	TGTGCCAGCAGCTCCCGAGGGGCCTCACAAGAGACCCAGTACTTC	CASSSRGASQETQYF
-	-	TRBJ2-1	TRBV5-1	TGCGCCAGCAGCTTCGGTGGGGGGACGTACAATGAGCAGTTCTTC	CASSFGGGTYNEQFF
-	-	TRBJ2-1	TRBV7-8	TGTGCCAGCAGCTTACTTACTAGTGAGCAGTTCTTC	CASSLLTSEQFF
-	-	TRBJ2-1	TRBV15	TGTGCCACCAGCAGAGCGCCCCGGACTGGCTCGGGGGAGCAGTTCTTC	CATSRAPRTGSGEQFF
-	-	TRBJ2-6	TRBV13	TGTGCCAGCAGCCCCAGGGGGGCGAGCGGGGCCAACGTCCTGACTTTC	CASSPRGASGANVLTF
once	-	TRBJ2-7	TRBV30	TGTGCCTGGGCCGCGGGACAGCCCTACGAGCAGTACTTC	CAWAAGQPYEQYF
-	-	TRBJ2-7	TRBV28	TGTGCCAGCTATGGCCTCAGCTCCTACGAGCAGTACTTC	CASYGLSSYEQYF
-	-	TRBJ2-7	TRBV13	TGTGCCAGCAGCCCACCCCGGGGACACGAGCAGTACTTC	CASSPPRGHEQYF
-	-	TRBJ2-2	TRBV13	TGTGCCAGCAGCCGAATAAACACCGGGGAGCTGTTTTTT	CASSRINTGELFF
-	-	TRBJ1-2	TRBV20-1	TGCAGTGCCCTCAGTCGGGGAGAGGGCTACACCTTC	CSALSRGEGYTF
-	TRBD2	TRBJ2-3	TRBV5-1	TGCGCCAGCAGCTTGAAGCGGGACACAGATACGCAGTATTTT	CASSLKRDTDTQYF
-	TRBD1	TRBJ2-1	TRBV30	TGTGCCTGGAGTGACGGCCGAGGGGGCACGTTCTTC	CAWSDGRGGTFF
-	-	TRBJ2-1	TRBV5-1	TGCGCCAGCAGTACCGGACCGGGAGAGGACAATGAGCAGTTCTTC	CASSTGPGEDNEQFF
-	TRBD1	TRBJ2-5	TRBV20-1	TGCAGTGCCCAAGGACAAGTGACAGGGGTCGCGGAGACCCAGTACTTC	CSAQGQVTGVAETQYF
-	TRBD1	TRBJ1-2	TRBV9	TGTGCCAGCAGCCTCACACCGGGGACAGGGATAAATCCCAGTAACTATGGCTACACCTTC	CASSLTPGTGINPSNYGYTF